This T cell receptor beta chain was captured by sequencing in a study of T cell responses to AZD1222 COVID-19 vaccine. Study information: Researchers grouped second doses given at about 4 or about 12 weeks into one pool.

Study conclusions and caveats: The sample set comprised mostly white British donors with more females, and clonal diversity was possibly underestimated.

Measured with immunoSEQ multiplex PCR; TCRdb has only the in-frame clones, and not every one. The top ten clones hold around 3% of a sample with roughly 91,000 clones, roughly 90% of them seen once. On this clone itself: Its antigen remains unknown.

This clonotype was sampled from an adult in good health. The material was peripheral blood, obtained on day 0 of AZD1222 vaccination.

DNA for the CDR3: TGTGCCAGTTGGGGAGGGGGCCTAGGGGAGCAGTACTTC. The encoded protein is CASWGGGLGEQYF. The chain recombines TRBV19 with TRBJ2-7; D may be TRBD1 or TRBD2 (7 bases each). From germline, CDR1 is LNHDA and CDR2 SQIVND (reference sequence). The CDR3 length is 13 residues. Trimming left V 8 bases short and J 7 bases short, with 18 bases between.